Each of the 17 T cell receptor beta chains below was sequenced from the same sample in a study of control samples from healthy donors and cancer patients. Measured with immunoSEQ multiplex PCR; TCRdb has only the in-frame clones, and not every one. The sample consists of about 98,000 clones, 79% of them appearing once. The source material was blood. These receptors originate from a woman in her twenties or thirties in good health.

V is TRBV11-2 and J is TRBJ1-3, with D perhaps TRBD1 (6 bases). V was clipped by 5 bases and J by 8 bases, with 16 bases between them. Germline V gives CDR1 SGHAT, CDR2 FQNNGV. The CDR3 extends over 14 amino acids. The CDR3 DNA reads as TGTGCCAGCAGCCGAAGAACAGGGAGGGACACCATATATTTT. Its translation is CASSRRTGRDTIYF.

The chain is built from TRBV5-1 and TRBJ2-7; 10 bases align to TRBD1. From germline, CDR1 is SGHRS and CDR2 YFSETQ. This CDR3 is 13 amino acids long. Trimming at V came to 4 bases and at J to 6 bases, leaving 4 bases not matched to a gene. CDR3 region: CASSADRGGEQYF. CDR3 nucleotides: TGCGCCAGCAGCGCGGACAGGGGGGGCGAGCAGTACTTC.

The chain employs TRBV29-1 and TRBJ1-5; no firm D call. V shed 6 bases and J shed 2 bases, with 11 bases lying between them. CDR3 size: 13 residues. Germline CDR1 is SQVTM and CDR2 is ANQGSEA. CDR3 in amino acids: CSVIEGGNQPQHF. The CDR3 nucleotides read TGCAGCGTCATAGAGGGAGGCAATCAGCCCCAGCATTTT. Complete variable domain (other parts from reference TRBV29-1 and TRBJ1-5): SAVISQKPSRDICQRGTSLTIQCQVDSQVTMMFWYRQQPGQSLTLIATANQGSEATYESGFVIDKFPISRPNLTFSTLTVSNMSPEDSSIYLCSVIEGGNQPQHFGDGTRLSIL.

The chain employs TRBV30 and TRBJ1-2, with TRBD1 as a possible D gene (5 bases). Germline V gives CDR1 GTSNPN, CDR2 SVGIG (reference sequence). V lost 3 bases to trimming and J lost 8 bases, with 16 bases between them. The CDR3 extends over 13 amino acids. The CDR3 sequence: CAWREQAQEGYTF. The CDR3 DNA reads as TGTGCCTGGAGGGAACAGGCTCAGGAAGGCTACACCTTC.

The rearrangement links TRBV6-6 to TRBJ2-6; tentatively, D is TRBD1 (6 bases). Trimming removed 5 bases at V and 0 bases at J, with 14 bases between. The CDR3 sequence is 17 residues long. Germline V gene lookup returns CDR1 MNHNY and CDR2 SVGAGI (reference sequence). The CDR3 loop reads CASSHRVGNSGANVLTF. The DNA for the CDR3 is TGTGCCAGCAGTCACAGGGTAGGGAACTCTGGGGCCAACGTCCTGACTTTC.

This sequence joins TRBV4-2 and TRBJ2-5, with D tentatively TRBD1 (7 bases). The germline V gene has CDR1 LGHNA and CDR2 YNFKEQ. This CDR3 is 17 amino acids long. V lost 1 base and J 0 bases, leaving 15 bases between the germline ends. CDR3 nucleotides: TGTGCCAGCAGCCAAGGAGAGGGCAGGGGGGACCAAGAGACCCAGTACTTC. Its protein product is CASSQGEGRGDQETQYF.

The J gene is TRBJ1-5, the V gene TRBV7-9; TRBD1 might be the D (6 bases). Germline V gene sequence: CDR1 SEHNR, CDR2 FQNEAQ (reference sequence). Trimming took off 1 base at V and 5 bases at J, with 9 bases between the two ends. The CDR3 loop spans 14 amino acids. Here the CDR3 reads CASSLGGGDQPQHF. DNA for the CDR3: TGTGCCAGCAGCTTAGGAGGGGGGGATCAGCCCCAGCATTTT.

This clone occurred once. This rearrangement joins TRBV6-2 or TRBV6-3 to TRBJ1-3; D unresolved. This CDR3 comprises 15 residues. Germline V gene data show CDR1 as MNHEY and CDR2 as SVGEGT. V was cut by 4 bases and J by 4 bases, with 14 bases left in between. The CDR3 DNA sequence: TGTGCCAGCAGTTTGGTCCGGCCACAAGGAAACACCATATATTTT. This translates into CASSLVRPQGNTIYF.

V is TRBV6-5 and J is TRBJ1-1, with D possibly being TRBD1 (5 bases). This CDR3 has 13 amino acids. The ends were cut back, 8 bases at V and 0 bases at J, with 10 bases in the middle. Germline V gene data show CDR1 as MNHEY and CDR2 as SVGAGI. The CDR3, as DNA: TGTGCCAGCGGTCCGGGGGTGAACACTGAAGCTTTCTTT. Translation gives CASGPGVNTEAFF.

This sequence joins TRBV24-1 and TRBJ2-5; the D gene could be TRBD1 or TRBD2 (5 bases each). Germline V CDR1 and CDR2: KGHDR, SFDVKD. The V and J ends lost 1 base and 2 bases respectively, with 10 bases between them. CDR3 length equals 15 residues. CDR3 amino acids: CATSDLGTPQETQYF. CDR3 DNA: TGTGCCACCAGTGATTTAGGGACGCCGCAAGAGACCCAGTACTTC.

The chain joins TRBV21-1 to TRBJ1-3; the table assigns TRBD1, which was not confirmed against the DNA. TRBV21-1 is shown as a pseudogene. The CDR3 spans 14 residues. The CDR3 loop reads CASPQGDGGNTIYF. The CDR3 DNA follows: TGTGCCAGCCCACAGGGTGACGGTGGAAACACCATATATTTT.

This sequence joins TRBV18 and TRBJ1-1, with no clear D. CDR3 size: 14 residues. Germline V CDR1 and CDR2: KGHSH, LQKENI. The V and J ends lost 1 base and 7 bases respectively, with 13 bases between them. CDR3 bases: TGTGCCAGCTCACCACTATCAGGCAGCATTGAAGCTTTCTTT. Translating it yields CASSPLSGSIEAFF.

The rearrangement joins TRBV15 to TRBJ1-1; D gene unclear. Per the germline V gene, CDR1 is LNHNV and CDR2 is YYDKDF (reference sequence). Trimming cost V 0 bases and J 1 base, with 12 bases left between them. This CDR3 spans 16 amino acids. The CDR3 is CATSRDWEGRNTEAFF. CDR3 coding DNA: TGTGCCACCAGCAGAGATTGGGAGGGCCGGAACACTGAAGCTTTCTTT.

The gene calls are TRBV5-5 and TRBJ2-5; the D call may be TRBD1 or TRBD2 (5 bases each). The CDR3 runs to 12 residues. Looked up from germline, CDR1 is SGHKS and CDR2 is YYEKEE (reference sequence). The ends were cut back, 3 bases at V and 13 bases at J, with 16 bases in the middle. The CDR3 nucleotides read TGTGCCAGCAGCTGGACTGGGGCCGAGTGGTACTTC. Translation gives CASSWTGAEWYF.

This chain uses TRBV19 with TRBJ2-1; 9 positions match TRBD1. The length of the CDR3 is 15 residues. J lost 6 bases, V lost 4 bases, and 7 bases had no gene match. The germline CDR1 and CDR2 sequences are LNHDA and SQIVND (reference sequence). The DNA of the CDR3 is TGTGCCAGTAGTACGGCCGGGACAGGGATCAATGAGCAGTTCTTC. Translated: CASSTAGTGINEQFF.

The chain links TRBV4-3 to TRBJ2-7, with a tentative D call TRBD2 (5 bases). Germline V gene sequence: CDR1 LGHNA, CDR2 YSLEER. The CDR3 extends over 13 amino acids. The V end lost 3 bases, the J end lost 7 bases, and 13 bases lay between the germline ends. Here the CDR3 reads CASSHVTTGEQYF. The CDR3 DNA is TGCGCCAGCAGCCATGTAACGACGGGGGAGCAGTACTTC.

The chain recombines TRBV10-3 with TRBJ1-1, with D tentatively TRBD1 (6 bases). Germline V gene sequence: CDR1 ENHRY, CDR2 SYGVKD. The CDR3 spans 14 residues. With 3 bases removed from V and 5 bases from J, the gap between germline ends came to 13 bases. The CDR3 DNA is TGTGCCATCAGTGACAACAGGGAAGGGACTGAAGCTTTCTTT. Its protein product is CAISDNREGTEAFF.